These T cell receptor beta chains were read from a single sample in a study of blood T cell repertoires in COVID-19. Libraries were prepared by immunoSEQ multiplex PCR; TCRdb keeps only in-frame clonotypes and omits some of them. The data show roughly 370,000 clones, with about 86% seen just once and roughly a tenth held by the top ten. Sequenced material: PBMCs or T cells enriched from blood (not recorded which). These receptors all come from a woman aged 45-59 years who had recovered from COVID-19. The CDR3 runs from the conserved cysteine through the conserved F or W. Fields, in order: V gene, CDR3 length, CDR3 protein.

>TRBV6-1|17
CASSEFSGQGFHQPQHF
>TRBV7-9|15
CASSLGTVTRDEQYF
>TRBV5-1|16
CASSLNRGPPYEEQYF
>TRBV7-2|15
CASSPTTGDAYGYTF
>TRBV7-9|15
CASSFGTGFGAEQYF
>TRBV11-2|16
CASSPSWARGRVEAFF
>TRBV3-1/TRBV3-2|17
CASSQGYLRTGNTEAFF
>TRBV5-1|15
CASSLAGTGSDTQYF
>TRBV30|15
CAWRRGGQLNSPLHF
>TRBV4-3|15
CASSQEGQGGNTIYF
>TRBV18|14
CASSQSEGTETQYF
>TRBV5-8|15
CASSLEGGGNQPQHF
>TRBV5-6|13
CASSLALSQPQHF
>TRBV7-9|13
CASTLTVNTEAFF
>TRBV4-1|14
CASSSGTGYNEQFF
>TRBV7-6|18
CASSLSIITGAGFEKLFF
>TRBV28|13
CASSAPSRGEQYF
>TRBV13|17
CASSLVGLAGLQETQYF
>TRBV4-3|16
CASSQDGTGGFTEAFF
>TRBV7-6|16
CASSLEFTGSGNTIYF
>TRBV29-1|16
CSVEPGQGATNEKLFF
>TRBV6-5|16
CASSSSSGFSGNTIYF
>TRBV27|14
CASSILGGAYEQFF
>TRBV12-3/TRBV12-4|13
CASSPSSGSEQYF
>TRBV28|19
CASSLGTSGGPVLYYEQYF
>TRBV7-8|14
CASSYLEEEETQYF
>TRBV5-1|13
CASSWGQGDGYTF
>TRBV7-9|16
CASSTEEGTGLRGYTF
>TRBV28|14
CASSLPYRNQPQHF
>TRBV28|16
CASTSGQGRGGTEAFF
>TRBV5-1|15
CATKTSGGLQETQYF
>TRBV7-9|15
CASSSTRTDPYEQYF
>TRBV4-1|17
CASSQALPGTSGYEQYF
>TRBV7-8|15
CASSWRDRNNQPQHF
>TRBV7-9|16
CASSKAGTGITGELFF
>TRBV5-4|15
CASSPVGEGLGEQYF
>TRBV28|15
CASSPGDRADSPLHF
>TRBV6-5|14
CASSPGLGAYEQFF
>TRBV6-2/TRBV6-3|16
CASSYSMSEGPPEAFF
>TRBV10-3|14
CAISSQGKEQPQHF
>TRBV27|16
CASSFSGTGLLYGYTF
>TRBV28|12
CASRISTGEAFF
>TRBV5-4|15
CASSAGLALIDTQYF
>TRBV28|14
CASSLGGQGVGYTF
>TRBV18|17
CASSPGYSGASTDTQYF
>TRBV19|15
CASSISGGASTEAFF
>TRBV18|14
CASSPFGEGTEAFF
>TRBV27|15
CASSITRDRVWEQYF
>TRBV6-5|14
CASKEGWANYGYTF
>TRBV29-1|15
CSVEWASTTNYGYTF
>TRBV5-1|13
CASNHRQGGEQFF
>TRBV7-9|14
CASSLSAGSPGYTF
>TRBV4-1|15
CASSPPDRANSPLHF
>TRBV7-9|16
CASSLAWGPSSGELFF